These 28 T cell receptor beta chains were sequenced from one sample in a study of T-cell reconstitution after alpha-beta-depleted transplantation in children. TCRbeta library preparation incorporated unique molecular identifiers. TCRdb reprocessed the PCR reads via MiXCR and lists one record per CDR3 protein. The data show over 200,000 distinct CDR3 sequences, with about a tenth seen just once and roughly 27% held by the top ten. The sample here was PBMCs, taken before TCRalphabeta/CD19-depleted stem cell transplant. The receptors were sampled from a child in the first two years of life with acute myeloid leukemia, due to receive a stem cell transplant.

This clonotype was detected ten times or more. The chain couples TRBV6-5 to TRBJ2-1; D might be TRBD2 (6 bases). Between the trimmed V and J ends, which lost 0 bases and 9 bases, there was a span of 12 bases. Germline CDR1 is MNHEY and CDR2 is SVGAGI. The CDR3 runs to 14 residues. The CDR3 DNA is TGTGCCAGCAGTTACTCGAGGTTGGGACTTGAGCAGTTCTTC. It encodes CASSYSRLGLEQFF.

There are many counts of this clonotype. V gene TRBV12-3 or TRBV12-4 combines with J gene TRBJ2-7, with 7 bases aligning to TRBD1. Trimming at V came to 7 bases and at J to 2 bases, leaving 5 bases not matched to a gene. The CDR3 spans 13 residues. CDR3 amino acids: CASTIQGTYEQYF. The CDR3 DNA reads as TGTGCCAGCACCATACAGGGGACCTACGAGCAGTACTTC.

This clonotype was picked up many times. This chain connects TRBV29-1 to TRBJ2-1; no definite D call. Per germline, CDR1 SQVTM and CDR2 ANQGSEA. Deletions cut 7 bases from V and 8 bases from J, with 9 bases between. The CDR3 contains 10 residues. The CDR3 is CSAEVYEQFF. CDR3 sequence (DNA): TGCAGCGCTGAGGTCTATGAGCAGTTCTTC.

This clonotype occurred many times. The chain links TRBV7-7 to TRBJ2-5, with 8 nucleotides matching TRBD2. V shed 2 bases and J 1 base; nucleotides not matched to a gene: 12. CDR1 SSHAT and CDR2 FNYEAQ come from the germline V gene (reference sequence). The CDR3 has 18 residues. Here the CDR3 DNA reads TGTGCCAGCAGCTTAAAACTAGCGGACCCGACGCTCCAAGAGACCCAGTACTTC. Encoded protein: CASSLKLADPTLQETQYF.

This clonotype occurred many times. The chain links TRBV3-1 to TRBJ1-2; no definite D call. V was clipped by 0 bases and J by 4 bases, with 18 bases between them. The germline gives CDR1 LGHDT, CDR2 YNNKEL (reference sequence). The CDR3 is made up of 17 amino acids. The DNA for the CDR3 is TGTGCCAGCAGCCAAGATCTGGCAATTCCCTTGGGCTATGGCTACACCTTC. Translation gives CASSQDLAIPLGYGYTF.

This clonotype was counted at least ten times. For the CDR3, the DNA is TGCAGTGCTAGAATCGCGGACCTGCCTTACGAGCAGTACTTC. This codes for CSARIADLPYEQYF. V gene TRBV20-1 combines with J gene TRBJ2-7, with no clear D. Per the germline V gene, CDR1 is DFQATT and CDR2 is SNEGSKA (reference sequence). Trimming shortened V by 2 bases and J by 4 bases, and 15 bases separated the two germline ends. The CDR3 is 14 amino acids.

This clonotype was seen ten or more times. The gene calls are TRBV5-1 and TRBJ1-2; 9 bases line up with TRBD1. The ends lost 0 bases at V and 7 bases at J; junction bases unmatched: 7. This CDR3 contains 15 residues. Germline CDR1 reads SGHRS; CDR2 reads YFSETQ. CDR3 residues: CASSLVPGQGGGYTF. The CDR3 region has the DNA TGCGCCAGCAGCTTGGTCCCGGGACAGGGAGGTGGCTACACCTTC.

There are many counts of this clonotype. The chain is built from TRBV6-5 and TRBJ2-1; 13 positions agree with TRBD2. V was clipped by 7 bases and J by 7 bases; unmatched bases: 7. The germline V gene has CDR1 MNHEY and CDR2 SVGAGI. The CDR3 totals 15 residues. The CDR3 loop is CASTLLAGGQNEQFF. The CDR3 region has the DNA TGTGCCAGCACTTTACTAGCGGGAGGGCAGAATGAGCAGTTCTTC.

In the case of this clonotype: With a much larger clone just one base away, this may be a read error. V is TRBV29-1 and J is TRBJ2-7, with D perhaps matching TRBD2 (5 bases). The germline gives CDR1 SQVTM, CDR2 ANQGSEA. CDR3 length equals 14 residues. Trimming shortened V by 5 bases and J by 0 bases, and 14 bases separated the two germline ends. CDR3 amino acids: CSVMEPGSSYEQYF. The CDR3 region has the DNA TGCAGCGTTATGGAGCCTGGGAGCTCCTACGAGCAGTACTTC.

This clonotype was detected ten times or more. The V gene is TRBV5-1, the J gene TRBJ2-2; unclear D gene. The V end lost 2 bases, the J end lost 2 bases, and 7 bases lay between the germline ends. The CDR3 covers 14 residues. Germline CDR1 is SGHRS and CDR2 is YFSETQ. The CDR3 sequence is CASSFTSNTGELFF. CDR3 DNA: TGCGCCAGCAGCTTTACGAGTAACACCGGGGAGCTGTTTTTT. The whole variable domain, filled in from reference TRBV5-1 and TRBJ2-2, reads KAGVTQTPRYLIKTRGQQVTLSCSPISGHRSVSWYQQTPGQGLQFLFEYFSETQRNKGNFPGRFSGRQFSNSRSEMNVSTLELGDSALYLCASSFTSNTGELFFGEGSRLTVL.

This clonotype occurred once. A read error is possible here, since a much larger clone lies one base away. The CDR3 loop reads CAGTQGGNQPQHF. In DNA, the CDR3 is TGTGCCGGCACCCAAGGGGGCAATCAGCCCCAGCATTTT. The rearrangement joins TRBV6-1 to TRBJ1-5; D perhaps matches TRBD1 (5 bases). CDR3 length: 13 amino acids. Germline loops: CDR1 MNHNS, CDR2 SASEGT. V was clipped by 11 bases and J by 2 bases, with 13 bases between them.

This clonotype was observed a handful of times. The rearrangement joins TRBV24-1 to TRBJ1-1, with D uncertain. Deletions cut 2 bases from V and 2 bases from J, with 8 bases between. Germline V gene data show CDR1 as KGHDR and CDR2 as SFDVKD. The CDR3 length is 14 residues. CDR3 loop: CATSDSVRNTEAFF. CDR3 DNA: TGTGCCACCAGTGATTCGGTCCGTAACACTGAAGCTTTCTTT.

In this sample, this clonotype turned up many times. This chain links TRBV28 with TRBJ2-1, with D unresolved. V was clipped by 1 base and J by 16 bases, with 11 bases between them. Germline lookup yields CDR1 MDHEN and CDR2 SYDVKM. This CDR3 region has 11 residues. Here the CDR3 reads CASSLSRNSFF. The CDR3 DNA sequence: TGTGCCAGCAGTTTATCGAGAAACAGTTTCTTC. The whole variable domain, remainder taken from reference TRBV28 and TRBJ2-1, is DVKVTQSSRYLVKRTGEKVFLECVQDMDHENMFWYRQDPGLGLRLIYFSYDVKMKEKGDIPEGYSVSREKKERFSLILESASTNQTSMYLCASSLSRNSFFGPGTRLTVL.

This clonotype was observed at least ten times. The chain joins TRBV20-1 to TRBJ2-7, with TRBD2 matching over 9 bases. V lost 6 bases, J lost 3 bases, and 6 bases stayed unmatched. Looked up from germline, CDR1 is DFQATT and CDR2 is SNEGSKA (reference sequence). The CDR3 extends over 13 amino acids. CDR3 amino acids: CSALAGIGYEQYF. The CDR3, as DNA: TGCAGTGCCCTAGCGGGAATTGGCTACGAGCAGTACTTC.

The chain joins TRBV12-3 or TRBV12-4 to TRBJ1-2; TRBD1 matches at 10 bases. J was trimmed by 8 bases and V by 7 bases; bases with no gene match: 13. The CDR3 covers 15 residues. CDR3 DNA: TGTGCCAGCACCCCAGTCCGGGACAGGGGAGGAGGCTACACCTTC. Protein product: CASTPVRDRGGGYTF.

At least ten counts were recorded for this clonotype. The CDR3 is CATSDFYNSEAFF. The CDR3 DNA is TGTGCCACCAGTGATTTTTACAATTCTGAAGCTTTCTTT. The chain carries TRBV24-1 and TRBJ1-1, with D hard to call. CDR1 and CDR2 (germline): KGHDR, SFDVKD. Trimming left V 1 base short and J 6 bases short, with 8 bases between. The CDR3 covers 13 residues.

The sample holds many counts of this clonotype. The rearrangement joins TRBV3-1 to TRBJ2-2, with a weak D call TRBD1 (6 bases). This CDR3 spans 16 amino acids. With 3 bases removed from V and 6 bases from J, the gap between germline ends came to 17 bases. Germline CDR1 LGHDT, CDR2 YNNKEL (reference sequence). DNA of the CDR3: TGTGCCAGCAGCCATCAGGGCAGGGGATCTGCCGGGGAGCTGTTTTTT. It codes for CASSHQGRGSAGELFF. The entire variable domain, with the rest obtained from reference TRBV3-1 and TRBJ2-2, is as follows: DTAVSQTPKYLVTQMGNDKSIKCEQNLGHDTMYWYKQDSKKFLKIMFSYNNKELIINETVPNRFSPKSPDKAHLNLHINSLELGDSAVYFCASSHQGRGSAGELFFGEGSRLTVL.

This clonotype has ten or more counts. The chain has TRBV11-3 and TRBJ1-1; a weak D match, TRBD1 (6 bases). From germline, CDR1 is SGHNT and CDR2 YENEEA. This CDR3 region has 16 residues. V was pared by 5 bases and J by 0 bases, with 16 bases between. The CDR3 is CASSPPPGALNTEAFF. The CDR3 DNA reads TGTGCCAGCAGCCCCCCCCCAGGGGCCTTGAACACTGAAGCTTTCTTT.

This clonotype was seen at least ten times. The chain links TRBV14 to TRBJ2-1, with TRBD2 identical over 8 bases. The CDR3 sequence is 16 residues long. Trimming cost V 2 bases and J 4 bases; bases outside gene matches: 7. Germline V CDR1 and CDR2: SGHDN, FVKESK. CDR3: CASSQFRTSGYNEQFF. The DNA for the CDR3 is TGTGCCAGCAGCCAATTTAGAACTAGCGGTTACAATGAGCAGTTCTTC.

V is TRBV11-2 and J is TRBJ1-1; TRBD1 is a possible D gene (5 bases). This CDR3 is 13 amino acids long. V was clipped by 4 bases and J by 5 bases, with 11 bases between them. Germline CDR1 is SGHAT and CDR2 is FQNNGV. This chain's CDR3 is CASSYRGVTEAFF. The CDR3 nucleotides read TGTGCCAGCAGCTACCGAGGGGTTACTGAAGCTTTCTTT.

This clonotype was found many times. J is TRBJ2-3 and V is TRBV5-1; D may be TRBD2 (6 bases). The CDR3 is 16 amino acids. V was trimmed by 2 bases and J by 4 bases, leaving 17 bases between them. Germline CDR1 SGHRS, CDR2 YFSETQ. CDR3 nucleotide sequence: TGCGCCAGCAGCTTAGGAGGGAACGCTTTAGCAGATACGCAGTATTTT. Encoded protein: CASSLGGNALADTQYF.

This clonotype has at least ten counts. The CDR3 reads CASSLDGTSGSNLEYF. The CDR3 coding sequence is TGTGCCAGCAGCTTAGATGGGACTAGCGGGAGTAATTTGGAGTACTTC. This chain links TRBV7-2 with TRBJ2-4, with 14 bases aligning to TRBD2. The CDR3 has 16 amino acids. The V gene end was trimmed by 1 base and the J gene end by 14 bases; junction bases not matched to a gene: 10. The germline V gene encodes CDR1 SGHTA and CDR2 FQGNSA.

J is TRBJ1-5 and V is TRBV5-3; TRBD1 agrees at 7 bases. Being an ORF, TRBV5-3 has a function that is uncertain. The ends lost 4 bases at V and 5 bases at J; junction bases unmatched: 3. The CDR3 covers 13 residues. CDR3 amino acids: CARSPGGDQPQHF. The CDR3 bases are TGTGCCAGAAGCCCAGGGGGGGATCAGCCCCAGCATTTT.

For this clonotype: This may be a read error: a much more frequent sequence differs by one nucleotide. The rearrangement joins TRBV11-3 to TRBJ2-7; D remains unclear. CDR1 and CDR2 from the germline V gene are SGHNT and YENEEA. The CDR3 loop spans 13 amino acids. For the CDR3, the DNA is TGTGCCAGCACCTTAGGCAGCATCTACGAGCAGTACTTC. This codes for CASTLGSIYEQYF.

This clonotype was counted at least ten times. V is TRBV5-1 and J is TRBJ1-1, with no clear D. The V end lost 0 bases, the J end lost 1 base, and 7 bases lay between the germline ends. CDR1 and CDR2 (germline): SGHRS, YFSETQ. This CDR3 is built from 14 residues. The CDR3 sequence is CASSLGDGNTEAFF. Written as DNA, the CDR3 is TGCGCCAGCAGCTTGGGGGATGGGAACACTGAAGCTTTCTTT.

This clonotype came up many times. This chain links TRBV19 with TRBJ2-3; the match to TRBD2 covers 7 bases. The CDR3 runs to 19 residues. Germline V gives CDR1 LNHDA, CDR2 SQIVND (reference sequence). Trimming took 0 bases from V and 7 from J; bases not matched to a gene: 19. The CDR3 DNA sequence: TGTGCCAGTAGTATAGAAGCGGGGCCAACGGGAGCGGCCCGGAATACGCAGTATTTT. It specifies CASSIEAGPTGAARNTQYF.

This clonotype was seen repeatedly, ten times or more. V usage is TRBV5-1 and J usage is TRBJ2-2; D possibly corresponds to TRBD1 (6 bases). CDR3 length: 14 residues. The germline gives CDR1 SGHRS, CDR2 YFSETQ. V lost 5 bases, J lost 4 bases, and 12 bases lay in between. In DNA form, the CDR3 reads TGCGCCAGCAGTCCCGGGACACCCACCGGGGAGCTGTTTTTT. This translates into CASSPGTPTGELFF.

This clonotype was seen at least ten times. CDR3 region: CSAIGQGGYGYTF. CDR3 in DNA: TGCAGTGCTATCGGACAGGGCGGCTATGGCTACACCTTC. The chain combines TRBV20-1 with TRBJ1-2; 8 nucleotides align to TRBD1. The CDR3 spans 13 residues. V shed 4 bases and J 4 bases; nucleotides not matched to a gene: 5. Germline V gives CDR1 DFQATT, CDR2 SNEGSKA (reference sequence).